A single sample is the source of the 29 T cell receptor beta chains below, sequenced in a study of regulatory T cells in long-lasting Graves disease. Assembly of TCR beta libraries relied on iRepertoire HTBI primers together with Arm-PCR of CDR3 regions. From the multiplex PCR reads, TCRdb called clonotypes with MiXCR, one entry per CDR3 protein. The table shows a few hundred thousand distinct CDR3 sequences, with 20% occurring only once. Time point specified: newly diagnosed GD, antithyroid drugs for less than 3 months. RNA isolated from PBMCs was used to make the TCR library. The input for sequencing was peripheral blood mononuclear cells (PBMCs), taken at new diagnosis, from a patient treated with antithyroid drugs. These receptors came from a female donor with Graves disease.

This clonotype was counted many times. The rearrangement uses TRBV28 and TRBJ1-6; D is uncertain. The CDR3 extends over 16 amino acids. Germline CDR1 MDHEN, CDR2 SYDVKM. V gave up 3 bases and J gave up 7 bases, with 16 bases separating them. The CDR3 DNA sequence: TGTGCCAGCAGTTTGAGCAGGCCCCTTGGGAATTCACCCCTCCACTTT. Residues: CASSLSRPLGNSPLHF.

This clonotype appeared once. Since a much larger clone is just one base distant, this may be a read error. The V and J genes are TRBV10-3 and TRBJ2-5; D is undetermined. Germline assignment: CDR1 ENHRY and CDR2 SYGVKD. The CDR3 consists of 13 residues. The chain's CDR3 is CAISDGWQEAQYF. The CDR3 coding sequence is TGTGCCATCAGCGACGGGTGGCAAGAGGCCCAGTACTTC.

This clonotype was counted a few times. Given a much more abundant clone one base away, this may be a read error. The chain couples TRBV28 to TRBJ2-7; 8 bases align to TRBD1. The V segment lost 2 bases and the J segment 0 bases; nucleotides outside the gene matches: 3. CDR3 length: 15 residues. Looked up from germline, CDR1 is MDHEN and CDR2 is SYDVKM. CDR3 loop: CASSLKDRVSYEQYF. CDR3 nucleotide sequence: TGTGCCAGCAGTTTAAAGGACAGGGTCTCCTACGAGCAGTACTTC.

This clonotype was counted ten times or more. V usage is TRBV7-2 and J usage is TRBJ2-5, with D perhaps TRBD1 or TRBD2 (5 bases each). With the DNA end fitting TRBJ2-1 better, the J assignment may be wrong. Germline values: CDR1 SGHTA, CDR2 FQGNSA. This CDR3 spans 13 amino acids. The CDR3 sequence: CASSAGAYNEQFF. The CDR3 coding sequence is TGTGCCAGCAGCGCCGGGGCTTACAATGAGCAGTTCTTC.

This clonotype was counted at least ten times. This chain uses TRBV5-1 with TRBJ1-4, with unresolved D. V was pared by 0 bases and J by 5 bases, with 8 bases between. The CDR3 sequence is 14 residues long. Germline CDR1 is SGHRS and CDR2 is YFSETQ. The CDR3 spells CASSLAWRNEKLFF. CDR3 sequence (DNA): TGCGCCAGCAGCTTGGCGTGGAGAAATGAAAAACTGTTTTTT.

This clonotype occurred many times. Sequence at one end of the junction differs from germline and may be a read error. The chain joins TRBV18 to TRBJ2-5, with 10 nucleotides matching TRBD1. CDR1 and CDR2 from the germline V gene are KGHSH and LQKENI. The CDR3 consists of 14 residues. Written as DNA, the CDR3 is TGCGCCAGCAGCCTCGGGACAGGGGAAGAGACCCAGTACTTC. It specifies CASSLGTGEETQYF.

This clonotype was counted a single time. The chain combines TRBV7-2 with TRBJ2-7; D may match TRBD1 or TRBD2 (6 bases each). V was cut by 3 bases and J by 3 bases, with 9 bases left in between. CDR1 and CDR2 from the germline V gene are SGHTA and FQGNSA. CDR3 length: 13 residues. The CDR3 loop reads CASSLRGVYEQYF. DNA for the CDR3: TGTGCCAGCAGCTTGAGGGGGGTCTACGAGCAGTACTTC. Drawing the rest from reference TRBV7-2 and TRBJ2-7, the complete variable domain is GAGVSQSPSNKVTEKGKDVELRCDPISGHTALYWYRQSLGQGLEFLIYFQGNSAPDKSGLPSDRFSAERTGGSVSTLTIQRTQQEDSAVYLCASSLRGVYEQYFGPGTRLTVT.

This clonotype was recorded at least ten times. The genes are TRBV24-1 and TRBJ2-3; weak D call: TRBD1 (6 bases). V gave up 7 bases and J gave up 1 base, with 11 bases separating them. Per germline, CDR1 KGHDR and CDR2 SFDVKD. This CDR3 is built from 14 residues. CDR3 loop: CATRGGLGTDTQYF. The CDR3 DNA sequence: TGTGCCACCAGAGGGGGATTGGGCACAGATACGCAGTATTTT.

The table lists this clonotype with many counts. The chain recombines TRBV7-2 with TRBJ2-3, with TRBD2 identical over 9 bases. Trimming took 1 base from V and 2 from J; bases not matched to a gene: 1. CDR1 SGHTA and CDR2 FQGNSA come from the germline V gene. The CDR3 sequence is 15 residues long. This CDR3 is CASSLVAGDTDTQYF. CDR3 DNA: TGTGCCAGCAGCTTAGTAGCGGGAGACACAGATACGCAGTATTTT.

This chain joins TRBV7-9 and TRBJ2-5; TRBD1 matches at 8 bases. V dropped 1 base and J dropped 5; count of bases not matched to a gene: 6. The CDR3 sequence is 15 residues long. Germline V gives CDR1 SEHNR, CDR2 FQNEAQ (reference sequence). Here the CDR3 reads CASSLGGQGGETQYF. CDR3 coding DNA: TGTGCCAGCAGCTTAGGAGGACAGGGCGGGGAGACCCAGTACTTC.

This clonotype was observed a handful of times. The J gene is TRBJ1-5, the V gene TRBV19; no firm D call. Trimming left V 7 bases short and J 2 bases short, with 12 bases between. This CDR3 contains 14 residues. The germline V gene has CDR1 LNHDA and CDR2 SQIVND (reference sequence). CDR3 amino acids: CASNSGVGNQPQHF. DNA of the CDR3: TGTGCCAGTAATAGCGGGGTTGGCAATCAGCCCCAGCATTTT.

This clonotype was counted many times. The chain joins TRBV30 to TRBJ2-5, with D maybe TRBD1 (6 bases). The germline CDR1 and CDR2 sequences are GTSNPN and SVGIG (reference sequence). V was cut by 4 bases and J by 7 bases, with 10 bases left in between. The CDR3 totals 11 residues. The CDR3 here is CAWNGGRTQYF. CDR3 nucleotides: TGTGCCTGGAATGGGGGCCGGACCCAGTACTTC.

This clonotype came up many times. V is TRBV7-2 and J is TRBJ2-7; D is unclear. Germline assignment: CDR1 SGHTA and CDR2 FQGNSA. The CDR3 sequence is 15 residues long. The germline V and J ends were trimmed by 5 bases and 0 bases, with 14 bases remaining between them. DNA of the CDR3: TGTGCCAGCAGCCTCCCCGGGTCCCTCTCCTACGAGCAGTACTTC. It specifies CASSLPGSLSYEQYF.

For the CDR3, the DNA is TGTGCCAGCAGCCTTGGGGGGAACGCGAACACCGGGGAGCTGTTTTTT. Protein sequence: CASSLGGNANTGELFF. The chain is built from TRBV7-3 and TRBJ2-2; tentatively, D is TRBD2 (6 bases). The CDR3 has 16 amino acids. Germline assignment: CDR1 SGHTA and CDR2 FQGTGA. V was shortened by 5 bases and J by 0 bases, with 13 bases between the two germline ends.

This clonotype was counted many times. The chain carries TRBV20-1 and TRBJ2-5; the match to TRBD1 covers 7 bases. The CDR3 spans 15 residues. Germline CDR1 is DFQATT and CDR2 is SNEGSKA (reference sequence). V lost 5 bases, J lost 3 bases, and 12 bases stayed unmatched. The CDR3 nucleotides read TGCAGTGCTTTTTCCCTGACAGGGTCGAAAGAGACCCAGTACTTC. Its protein is CSAFSLTGSKETQYF.

Comment on this clonotype: A far bigger clonotype differs at one base, so this is likely a read error. The chain couples TRBV28 to TRBJ2-1; 8 bases align to TRBD2. Germline lookup yields CDR1 MDHEN and CDR2 SYDVKM. The CDR3 totals 16 residues. V lost 2 bases, J lost 10 bases, and 13 bases stayed unmatched. The DNA of the CDR3 is TGTGCCAGCAGTTTAACTTCGGGGGGGGGCTGGGACGAGCAGTTCTTC. Translated, it gives CASSLTSGGGWDEQFF.

This clonotype came up a few times. The V and J genes are TRBV4-1 and TRBJ1-5, with a weak D call TRBD1 (5 bases). The CDR3 totals 16 residues. CDR1 MGHRA and CDR2 YSYEKL come from the germline V gene. V was cut by 0 bases and J by 2 bases, with 11 bases left in between. This CDR3 is CASSQDPGSRNQPQHF. The DNA for the CDR3 is TGCGCCAGCAGCCAAGATCCAGGGTCACGCAATCAGCCCCAGCATTTT.

This clonotype was observed at least ten times. This chain links TRBV29-1 with TRBJ1-4; a weak D match, TRBD1 (5 bases). The V gene lost 4 bases and the J gene lost 8 bases, with 14 bases spanning the gap. The CDR3 is made up of 13 amino acids. In germline, CDR1 is SQVTM, CDR2 ANQGSEA. CDR3 DNA: TGCAGCGTTGCCGGGGGGTATAGAGAAAAACTGTTTTTT. Translated, it gives CSVAGGYREKLFF.

This clonotype came up a few times. The chain employs TRBV4-2 and TRBJ1-6; 9 bases fit TRBD1. The V and J ends lost 5 bases and 6 bases, in that order; junction bases with no gene match: 5. This CDR3 is built from 15 residues. Looked up from germline, CDR1 is LGHNA and CDR2 is YNFKEQ. The CDR3 coding sequence is TGTGCCAGCAGCGCTCCGGGACAGGGTAATTCACCCCTCCACTTT. This translates into CASSAPGQGNSPLHF.

The rearrangement joins TRBV5-1 to TRBJ1-4; no firm D call. This CDR3 is built from 13 residues. Per germline, CDR1 SGHRS and CDR2 YFSETQ. The V end was cut by 2 bases, the J end by 3 bases, with 5 bases between. CDR3 nucleotides: TGCGCCAGCAGCTTATCCCCTAATGAAAAACTGTTTTTT. This gives the protein CASSLSPNEKLFF.

The sample holds many counts of this clonotype. In DNA form, the CDR3 reads TGTGCCTCCGGACGAACCTCTGGGGCCAACGTCCTGACTTTC. It specifies CASGRTSGANVLTF. This chain links TRBV19 with TRBJ2-6, with unresolved D. Germline CDR1 and CDR2: LNHDA and SQIVND (reference sequence). V was trimmed by 11 bases and J by 0 bases, leaving 11 bases between them. This CDR3 has 14 residues.

The genes are TRBV6-2 or TRBV6-3 and TRBJ2-4, with D possibly TRBD2 on 6 matching bases. This CDR3 contains 11 residues. Trimming took off 5 bases at V and 15 bases at J, with 14 bases between the two ends. CDR1 and CDR2 (germline): MNHEY, SVGEGT. The CDR3 DNA is TGTGCCAGCAGTGGACACTGGGGAGGGTACTTC. It encodes CASSGHWGGYF.

As concerns this clonotype: A far larger clone is a single base away, which makes a read error likely. The chain links TRBV6-9 to TRBJ2-7, with D unresolved. The CDR3 extends over 16 amino acids. V lost 3 bases and J 0 bases, leaving 15 bases between the germline ends. CDR1 and CDR2 from the germline V gene are MNHGY and SVAAGI. The CDR3 DNA reads TGTGCCAGCAGTTACTCGGTTCCATCCAACTCCTACGAGCAGTACTTC. Translating it yields CASSYSVPSNSYEQYF.

This clonotype has at least ten counts. The rearrangement joins TRBV7-9 to TRBJ2-7, with unresolved D. Germline CDR1 and CDR2: SEHNR and FQNEAQ (reference sequence). Trimming stripped 5 bases from V and 2 bases from J, with 13 bases between. This CDR3 is built from 14 residues. This CDR3 reads CASSPATGTYEQYF. The CDR3 coding sequence is TGTGCCAGCAGCCCAGCGACTGGGACCTACGAGCAGTACTTC.

Concerning this clonotype: A far more abundant clone sits one base away, making this likely a read error. The chain uses TRBV20-1 and TRBJ2-3; 8 bases are shared with TRBD2. The J call could be wrong; TRBJ2-1 is a better fit for the DNA end. This CDR3 has 15 residues. Germline CDR1 reads DFQATT; CDR2 reads SNEGSKA (reference sequence). The CDR3 sequence: CSAPNRGRINNKQFF. The CDR3 nucleotides read TGCAGTGCTCCTAATCGCGGGAGGATAAACAATAAGCAGTTCTTC.

The rearrangement joins TRBV20-1 to TRBJ2-1, with D perhaps matching TRBD1 or TRBD2 (6 bases each). The germline V and J ends were trimmed by 0 bases and 6 bases, with 21 bases remaining between them. The CDR3 runs 17 residues. The germline CDR1 and CDR2 sequences are DFQATT and SNEGSKA (reference sequence). The CDR3 is CSARDRFGGASSNEQFF. The DNA of the CDR3 is TGCAGTGCTAGAGATCGTTTCGGGGGCGCCTCCAGCAATGAGCAGTTCTTC.

This clonotype was counted only a few times. A read error is the likely source, as a far larger clone sits one nucleotide away. The chain employs TRBV7-8 and TRBJ2-7; no clear D gene. V was trimmed by 2 bases and J by 1 base, leaving 3 bases between them. The germline V gene encodes CDR1 SGHVS and CDR2 FQNEAQ. The CDR3 length is 12 residues. DNA for the CDR3: TGTGCCAGCAGCTTAAAGTCCTACGAGCAGTACTTC. It codes for CASSLKSYEQYF.

The chain uses TRBV7-2 and TRBJ2-1, with D maybe TRBD1 (5 bases). Trimming took 1 base from V and 2 from J, leaving 15 bases between them. Germline-derived CDR1 and CDR2 are SGHTA and FQGNSA. CDR3 length: 17 residues. The DNA of the CDR3 is TGTGCCAGCAGCTTAGGTGCATGGGGCAGTACCTACAATGAGCAGTTCTTC. The encoded protein is CASSLGAWGSTYNEQFF.

In this sample, this clonotype turned up many times. The chain joins TRBV24-1 to TRBJ2-1; D is unclear. V was pared by 4 bases and J by 4 bases, with 7 bases between. This CDR3 region has 13 residues. Germline V gives CDR1 KGHDR, CDR2 SFDVKD. CDR3 sequence (DNA): TGTGCCACCAGTGACCACGGTTACAATGAGCAGTTCTTC. Protein sequence: CATSDHGYNEQFF.